This T cell receptor (beta chain) was found in a study of blood T cell repertoires in COVID-19. This table comes from immunoSEQ multiplex PCR, and its TCRdb copy is limited to in-frame clones, with some not included. The profile shows tens of thousands of clones, roughly 80% of them singletons. The sequencing sample was made of peripheral blood. The clonotype was recovered from a man in his 70s with COVID-19, enrolled during active disease.

The CDR3 bases are TGTGCCAGCAGTTTGCCGGGACAGGGGACTGAAGCTTTCTTT. Its translation: CASSLPGQGTEAFF. The gene calls are TRBV27 and TRBJ1-1; 10 bases match TRBD1. This CDR3 spans 14 amino acids. Germline V CDR1 and CDR2: MNHEY, SMNVEV (reference sequence). V was clipped by 3 bases and J by 5 bases; unmatched bases: 3.